This passage covers 23 T cell receptor beta chains from one sample sequenced in a study of blood T cell repertoires in COVID-19. The assay was immunoSEQ multiplex PCR, and TCRdb's table has in-frame clones only and misses some. The sample yields about 40,000 clones, around nine tenths seen once. What was sequenced was peripheral blood. The receptors shown here come from a man between 60 and 75 years old with active COVID-19.

The genes are TRBV19 and TRBJ2-3, with 9 bases lining up with TRBD2. The CDR3 has 16 residues. Germline assignment: CDR1 LNHDA and CDR2 SQIVND (reference sequence). The ends lost 5 bases at V and 0 bases at J; junction bases unmatched: 6. CDR3 amino acids: CASSSPSGVSTDTQYF. CDR3 DNA sequence: TGTGCCAGTAGTTCCCCTAGCGGGGTGAGCACAGATACGCAGTATTTT.

V and J are TRBV21-1 and TRBJ2-3; the D call TRBD1 from the table was never checked on the DNA. TRBV21-1 is labeled a pseudogene. CDR3 length equals 17 residues. In DNA, the CDR3 is TGTGCCAGCAGCGAGTTACAGGGTAGAAGAATCACAGATACGCAGTATTTT. Residues: CASSELQGRRITDTQYF.

This clone came up a few times. The CDR3, as DNA: TGTGCCAGCAGTACCCAAGGACTAGCGGGAGGGAATGAGCAGTTCTTC. As protein: CASSTQGLAGGNEQFF. This rearrangement joins TRBV27 to TRBJ2-1; 15 bases align to TRBD2. The germline V gene encodes CDR1 MNHEY and CDR2 SMNVEV (reference sequence). Trimming cost V 5 bases and J 7 bases; bases outside gene matches: 6. The CDR3 extends over 16 amino acids.

The rearrangement joins TRBV6-2 or TRBV6-3 to TRBJ1-1; D is undetermined. The CDR3 covers 14 residues. The V gene's germline CDR1 is MNHEY and CDR2 SVGEGT. Trimming took 0 bases from V and 1 from J, leaving 6 bases between them. The CDR3 sequence is CASSYSESNTEAFF. CDR3 sequence (DNA): TGTGCCAGCAGTTACTCGGAGTCGAACACTGAAGCTTTCTTT.

V is TRBV7-3 and J is TRBJ2-7, with D possibly TRBD2 on 5 matching bases. Germline CDR1 SGHTA, CDR2 FQGTGA. V lost 2 bases and J 5 bases, leaving 10 bases between the germline ends. The CDR3 loop spans 13 amino acids. The CDR3 reads CASSLRRENEQYF. CDR3 DNA: TGTGCCAGCAGCTTACGACGGGAAAACGAGCAGTACTTC.

The chain joins TRBV6-2 or TRBV6-3 to TRBJ1-1, with a possible D match to TRBD1 (6 bases). Germline CDR1 and CDR2: MNHEY and SVGEGT. The V end lost 0 bases, the J end lost 4 bases, and 12 bases lay between the germline ends. This CDR3 comprises 15 residues. The CDR3 sequence is CASSYSRQVGTEAFF. The CDR3 DNA reads as TGTGCCAGCAGTTACTCAAGACAGGTTGGCACTGAAGCTTTCTTT.

This clone was observed a single time. The chain combines TRBV9 with TRBJ1-1, with no clear D. The CDR3 has 14 amino acids. The V end lost 0 bases, the J end lost 1 base, and 7 bases lay between the germline ends. CDR1 is SGDLS, CDR2 YYNGEE, per germline. The CDR3 DNA follows: TGTGCCAGCAGCGTAGCTATGCAGAACACTGAAGCTTTCTTT. This encodes CASSVAMQNTEAFF. Based on the CDR3 plus reference TRBV9 and TRBJ1-1, the full variable domain is DSGVTQTPKHLITATGQRVTLRCSPRSGDLSVYWYQQSLDQGLQFLIQYYNGEERAKGNILERFSAQQFPDLHSELNLSSLELGDSALYFCASSVAMQNTEAFFGQGTRLTVV.

This chain joins TRBV12-3 or TRBV12-4 and TRBJ1-2; 10 bases line up with TRBD1. V was pared by 7 bases and J by 12 bases, with 11 bases of the junction left unmatched. The CDR3 totals 13 residues. Here the CDR3 reads CASTPTGGKLHTF. CDR3 in DNA: TGTGCCAGCACCCCGACAGGGGGCAAGTTACACACCTTC.

The chain employs TRBV27 and TRBJ2-3; a weak D match, TRBD1 (6 bases). This CDR3 has 15 residues. Germline CDR1 MNHEY, CDR2 SMNVEV (reference sequence). V was trimmed by 2 bases and J by 2 bases, leaving 11 bases between them. As DNA, the CDR3 is TGTGCCAGCAGTTTAGGACAGATTTACACAGATACGCAGTATTTT. Translation gives CASSLGQIYTDTQYF.

The chain combines TRBV19 with TRBJ2-2; D is uncertain. The V end was cut by 8 bases, the J end by 5 bases, with 9 bases between. Germline-derived CDR1 and CDR2 are LNHDA and SQIVND (reference sequence). This CDR3 is built from 12 residues. The CDR3 reads CASSSGTGELFF. CDR3 in DNA: TGTGCCAGTTCGTCAGGAACCGGGGAGCTGTTTTTT.

This clone was seen a handful of times. The V and J genes are TRBV5-1 and TRBJ1-2, with D uncertain. Germline V gene sequence: CDR1 SGHRS, CDR2 YFSETQ. The CDR3 sequence is 15 residues long. V lost 3 bases, J lost 3 bases, and 15 bases lay in between. The CDR3 reads CASSSRRSEDYGYTF. The CDR3 DNA follows: TGCGCCAGCAGCTCCCGGAGGTCGGAGGACTATGGCTACACCTTC.

The chain uses TRBV4-2 and TRBJ2-7; perhaps TRBD2 as D (5 bases). Trimming removed 1 base at V and 0 bases at J, with 10 bases between. The CDR3 totals 15 residues. The germline V gene encodes CDR1 LGHNA and CDR2 YNFKEQ. The CDR3 DNA reads as TGTGCCAGCAGCCAAGGAGGACTTTCCTCCTACGAGCAGTACTTC. This codes for CASSQGGLSSYEQYF.

The chain recombines TRBV4-3 with TRBJ2-2; 9 bases are shared with TRBD2. CDR1 and CDR2 from the germline V gene are LGHNA and YSLEER. The CDR3 consists of 18 residues. The junction had 10 bases not matched to a gene; V was cut back by 2 bases and J by 3 bases. The CDR3 nucleotides are TGCGCCAGCAGCCAACTCGATTCGTTAGCGGGAGACACCGGGGAGCTGTTTTTT. Amino acid sequence: CASSQLDSLAGDTGELFF.

This chain connects TRBV7-2 to TRBJ1-6; TRBD1 agrees at 7 bases. CDR3 length: 16 residues. Germline-derived CDR1 and CDR2 are SGHTA and FQGNSA. The V gene end was trimmed by 5 bases and the J gene end by 6 bases; junction bases not matched to a gene: 10. The CDR3 nucleotides read TGTGCCAGCAGCACCGGGACAGCCTGGGGTAATTCACCCCTCCACTTT. This translates into CASSTGTAWGNSPLHF.

J is TRBJ2-3 and V is TRBV4-2; 9 bases fit TRBD2. V lost 3 bases, J lost 4 bases, and 11 bases stayed unmatched. This CDR3 contains 17 residues. Looked up from germline, CDR1 is LGHNA and CDR2 is YNFKEQ. The CDR3 DNA is TGTGCCAGCAGCCATCAAGTAGCGGGAGAGGTTGCAGATACGCAGTATTTT. Translation gives CASSHQVAGEVADTQYF.

The gene calls are TRBV7-2 and TRBJ2-5; 12 bases fit TRBD2. The germline V gene encodes CDR1 SGHTA and CDR2 FQGNSA. Trimming took 5 bases from V and 6 from J; bases not matched to a gene: 4. CDR3 length equals 14 residues. The CDR3 region has the DNA TGTGCCAGCAGCGGACTAGCGGGAAGGAAGACCCAGTACTTC. This translates into CASSGLAGRKTQYF.

The chain is built from TRBV11-2 and TRBJ1-2; D is unresolved. The V gene lost 1 base and the J gene lost 7 bases, with 10 bases spanning the gap. The CDR3 totals 13 residues. The germline V gene has CDR1 SGHAT and CDR2 FQNNGV. The CDR3 loop is CASSLGAAGGYTF. As DNA, the CDR3 is TGTGCCAGCAGCTTAGGCGCCGCGGGTGGCTACACCTTC.

CDR3 sequence (DNA): TGTGCCAGCAGTTCTTTGGCCCTAGCGGGAGAATACGAGCAGTACTTC. Protein product: CASSSLALAGEYEQYF. This rearrangement joins TRBV28 to TRBJ2-7, with 10 bases identical to TRBD2. Germline V gene sequence: CDR1 MDHEN, CDR2 SYDVKM. The junction had 10 bases not matched to a gene; V was cut back by 4 bases and J by 4 bases. CDR3 length equals 16 residues.

This clone was counted a single time. The chain recombines TRBV7-9 with TRBJ1-2; perhaps TRBD1 as D (6 bases). V lost 5 bases to trimming and J lost 4 bases, with 11 bases between them. In germline, CDR1 is SEHNR, CDR2 FQNEAQ (reference sequence). CDR3 length equals 13 residues. CDR3 nucleotides: TGTGCCAGCAGCCCAGGACAGCTCTATGGCTACACCTTC. It translates to CASSPGQLYGYTF.

The chain recombines TRBV5-1 with TRBJ2-5; 11 positions agree with TRBD2. J lost 0 bases, V lost 0 bases, and 1 base had no gene match. The CDR3 runs to 16 residues. CDR1 and CDR2 (germline): SGHRS, YFSETQ. CDR3 residues: CASSLASGRYQETQYF. For the CDR3, the DNA is TGCGCCAGCAGCTTGGCTAGCGGGAGGTACCAAGAGACCCAGTACTTC.

The chain combines TRBV5-4 with TRBJ1-1; 9 bases match TRBD1. Germline V gene data show CDR1 as SGHNT and CDR2 as YYREEE (reference sequence). CDR3 length: 15 residues. The V gene end was trimmed by 2 bases and the J gene end by 6 bases; junction bases not matched to a gene: 8. The CDR3 loop is CASSFGDRGISEAFF. The DNA of the CDR3 is TGTGCCAGCAGCTTTGGTGACAGGGGGATTTCTGAAGCTTTCTTT.

J is TRBJ1-1 and V is TRBV6-5; D is undetermined. The germline gives CDR1 MNHEY, CDR2 SVGAGI. The CDR3 spans 13 residues. V was pared by 8 bases and J by 1 base, with 11 bases between. DNA for the CDR3: TGTGCCAGCCCCGCCGCGGGGAACACTGAAGCTTTCTTT. As protein: CASPAAGNTEAFF.

The chain recombines TRBV2 with TRBJ2-3, with 7 bases fitting TRBD1. Germline CDR1 SNHLY, CDR2 FYNNEI. V gave up 6 bases and J gave up 10 bases; unmatched junction bases: 7. This CDR3 has 12 amino acids. In DNA form, the CDR3 reads TGTGCCAGCAGGGGTTGGACAGGTCCGCAGTATTTT. Its protein is CASRGWTGPQYF.